This entry features one T cell receptor beta chain sequence. Its antigen is currently not known. There are no base qualities to consult, and no much larger clone falls within one base. TCRbeta CDR3 regions were amplified from genomic DNA using the immunoSEQ Assay, a bias-controlled multiplex PCR. Under the source paper's analysis protocol: Within the assay, amplification of reference gene primers was used to estimate how many nucleated cells each sample contained. Sequence reads were collapsed and filtered to measure the absolute abundance of every unique TCRbeta CDR3 rearrangement. For each sample, productive Simpson clonality was calculated by taking the square root of Simpson's diversity index across productive rearrangements. The immuneACCESS repertoire file appears here via TCRdb, limited to in-frame rearrangements. These files lack a portion of the clones; in checked studies, under half of the deficit traces to unresolved V genes, and the cause of the others is not known. V and J calls and clone size are those listed in that table; D and trimming were worked out from the DNA. This sample has 250,000 to 300,000 clones in its table, and less than 85% of those were observed once. Jointly, the top ten make up 3.1% of the sample.

Taken from cysteine to phenylalanine, the CDR3 has 15 residues. Kept here is only the CDR3 DNA, which spans 45 bases and is read in frame from base 1. V trim: 9 bases; J trim: 7 bases; unmatched bases: 16. Based on the germline V gene (reference sequence), the CDR1 and CDR2 sequences are LNHDA and SQIVND. The record originates from a study of blood T cell repertoires in COVID-19 (dated by TCRdb to 2018 to 2021). In terms of the full investigation: Collaborator samples came from the United States, Italy and Spain and covered acute and convalescent phases of COVID-19. Samples were obtained from the ongoing ImmuneRACE study (first 160 participants) and from about 1,300 subjects provided by 6 global collaborators. Where HLA class I and class II types were available, the types were taken from metadata supplied by the sample provider, not from assay-based typing. A freely available public database, intended as a resource for researchers studying the immune response to SARS-CoV-2, is where the repertoires were released. Deeply sampled blood TCRbeta repertoires from subjects exposed to, actively infected with, or recovered from COVID-19 were included in the dataset. The material from the prospective study consisted of cDNA or gDNA derived from T cells, B-cell-depleted T cells, or PBMCs. A de-identified subject ID, COVID-19 status, age in years and sex were almost always included in the sample metadata.

The collaborating institutions used their own protocols to collect whole blood in K2EDTA tubes. Collaborator samples were shipped for TCRbeta analysis as frozen whole blood, isolated PBMCs, or DNA extracted from either sample type. General findings and caveats noted by the study authors: The amount of clinical and demographic metadata varied by source and participant and was provided uncurated.

Sequencing was carried out using peripheral blood. The chain is made from TRBV19 and TRBJ2-7, with 9 central nucleotides matching TRBD1. The TCR originated in a woman younger than 30 with acute or convalescent COVID-19. The CDR3 amino acid sequence is: CASSETHRGPYEQYF. The DNA sequence reads TGTGCCAGCTCTGAGACGCACAGGGGGCCGTATGAGCAGTACTTC.